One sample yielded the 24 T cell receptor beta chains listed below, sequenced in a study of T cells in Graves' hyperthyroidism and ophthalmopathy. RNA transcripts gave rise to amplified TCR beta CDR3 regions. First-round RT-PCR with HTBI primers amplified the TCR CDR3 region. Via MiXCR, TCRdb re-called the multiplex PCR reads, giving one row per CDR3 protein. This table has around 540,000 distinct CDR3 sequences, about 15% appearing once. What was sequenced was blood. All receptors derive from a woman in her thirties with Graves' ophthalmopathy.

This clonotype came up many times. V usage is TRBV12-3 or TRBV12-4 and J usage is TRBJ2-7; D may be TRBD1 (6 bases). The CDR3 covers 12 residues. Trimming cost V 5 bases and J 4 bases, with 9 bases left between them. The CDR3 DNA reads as TGTGCCAGCAGTCGTGGACAGTACGAGCAGTACTTC. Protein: CASSRGQYEQYF.

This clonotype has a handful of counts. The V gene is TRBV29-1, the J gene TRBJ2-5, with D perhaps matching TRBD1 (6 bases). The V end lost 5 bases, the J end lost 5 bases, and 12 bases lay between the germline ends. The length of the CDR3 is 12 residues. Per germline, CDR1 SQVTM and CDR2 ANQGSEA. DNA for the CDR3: TGCAGCGTTCCGTCAGGGGTGGAGACCCAGTACTTC. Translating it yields CSVPSGVETQYF.

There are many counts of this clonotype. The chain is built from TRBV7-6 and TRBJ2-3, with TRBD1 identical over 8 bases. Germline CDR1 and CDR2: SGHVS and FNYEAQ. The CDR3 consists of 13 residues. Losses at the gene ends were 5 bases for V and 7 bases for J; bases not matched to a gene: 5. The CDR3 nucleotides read TGTGCCAGCAGCCAGGACAGGGAGCATACGCAGTATTTT. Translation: CASSQDREHTQYF.

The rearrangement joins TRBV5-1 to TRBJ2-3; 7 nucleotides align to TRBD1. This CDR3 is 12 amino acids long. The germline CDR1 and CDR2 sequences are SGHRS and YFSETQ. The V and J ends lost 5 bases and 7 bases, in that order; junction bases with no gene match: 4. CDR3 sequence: CASSVTGNTQYF. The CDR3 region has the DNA TGCGCCAGCAGTGTGACAGGGAATACGCAGTATTTT.

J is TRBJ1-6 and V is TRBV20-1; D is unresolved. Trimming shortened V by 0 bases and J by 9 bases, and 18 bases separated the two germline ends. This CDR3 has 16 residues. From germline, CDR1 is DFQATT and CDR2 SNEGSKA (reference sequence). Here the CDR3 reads CSARDPAAGLGSPLHF. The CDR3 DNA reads TGCAGTGCTAGAGATCCCGCCGCAGGCCTAGGTTCACCCCTCCACTTT.

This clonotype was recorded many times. CDR3 nucleotide sequence: TGCAGTGCTAGTGGCCAGGGTTCTGAAAATGAGCAGTTCTTC. As protein: CSASGQGSENEQFF. This chain links TRBV20-1 with TRBJ2-1; D is possibly TRBD1 (5 bases). In germline, CDR1 is DFQATT, CDR2 SNEGSKA (reference sequence). Trimming removed 3 bases from V and 7 bases from J, with 16 bases in between. The CDR3 length is 14 residues.

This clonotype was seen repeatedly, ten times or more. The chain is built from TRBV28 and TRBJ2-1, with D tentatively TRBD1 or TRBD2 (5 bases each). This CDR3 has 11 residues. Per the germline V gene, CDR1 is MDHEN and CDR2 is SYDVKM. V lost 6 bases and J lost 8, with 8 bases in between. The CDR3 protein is CASRRGDEQFF. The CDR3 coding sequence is TGTGCCAGCAGGAGGGGCGATGAGCAGTTCTTC.

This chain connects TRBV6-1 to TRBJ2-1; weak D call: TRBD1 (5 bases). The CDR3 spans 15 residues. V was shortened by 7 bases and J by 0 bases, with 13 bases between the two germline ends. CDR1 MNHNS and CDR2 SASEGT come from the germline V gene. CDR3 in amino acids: CASISGKPSYNEQFF. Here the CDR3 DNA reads TGTGCCAGCATCTCAGGGAAACCCTCCTACAATGAGCAGTTCTTC.

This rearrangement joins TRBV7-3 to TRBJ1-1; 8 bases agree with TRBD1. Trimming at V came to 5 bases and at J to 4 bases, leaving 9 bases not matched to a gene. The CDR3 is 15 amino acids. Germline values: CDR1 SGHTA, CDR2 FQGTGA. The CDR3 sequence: CASSTTGGTGTEAFF. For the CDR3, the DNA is TGTGCCAGCAGCACTACAGGGGGGACGGGCACTGAAGCTTTCTTT.

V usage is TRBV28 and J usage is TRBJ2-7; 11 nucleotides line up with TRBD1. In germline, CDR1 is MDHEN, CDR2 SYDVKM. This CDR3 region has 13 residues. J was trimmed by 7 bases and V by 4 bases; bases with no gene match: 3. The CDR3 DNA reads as TGTGCCAGCAGTTGGACAGGGGGCTTGGAGCAGTACTTC. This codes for CASSWTGGLEQYF.

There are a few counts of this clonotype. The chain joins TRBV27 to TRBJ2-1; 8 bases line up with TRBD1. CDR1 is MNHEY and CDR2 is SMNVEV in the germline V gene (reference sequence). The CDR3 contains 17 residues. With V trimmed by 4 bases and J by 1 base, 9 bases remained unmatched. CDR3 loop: CASSSRDRIISYNEQFF. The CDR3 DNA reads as TGTGCCAGCAGTTCCCGGGACAGGATCATTTCCTACAATGAGCAGTTCTTC.

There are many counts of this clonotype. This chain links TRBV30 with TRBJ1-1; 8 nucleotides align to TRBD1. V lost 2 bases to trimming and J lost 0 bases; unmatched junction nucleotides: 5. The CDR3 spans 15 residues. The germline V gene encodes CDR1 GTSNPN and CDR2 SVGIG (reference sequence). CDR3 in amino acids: CAWSSGTGMNTEAFF. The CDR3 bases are TGTGCCTGGAGTTCCGGGACAGGCATGAACACTGAAGCTTTCTTT.

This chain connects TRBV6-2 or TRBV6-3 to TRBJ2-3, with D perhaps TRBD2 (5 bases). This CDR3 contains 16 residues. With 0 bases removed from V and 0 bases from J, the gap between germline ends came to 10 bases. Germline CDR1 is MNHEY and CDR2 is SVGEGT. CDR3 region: CASSYSDYPSTDTQYF. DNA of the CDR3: TGTGCCAGCAGTTACTCCGACTACCCTAGCACAGATACGCAGTATTTT.

The CDR3 sequence is CASRPGLAGGTGELFF. CDR3 bases: TGTGCCAGCAGACCCGGACTAGCGGGCGGCACCGGGGAGCTGTTTTTT. This sequence joins TRBV28 and TRBJ2-2; TRBD2 matches at 11 bases. CDR1 and CDR2 (germline): MDHEN, SYDVKM. CDR3 length: 16 residues. Trimming cost V 6 bases and J 4 bases; bases outside gene matches: 7.

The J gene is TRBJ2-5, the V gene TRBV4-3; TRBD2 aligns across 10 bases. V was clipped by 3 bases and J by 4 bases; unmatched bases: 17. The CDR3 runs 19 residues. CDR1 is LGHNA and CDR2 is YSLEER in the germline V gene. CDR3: CASSQAPGLADARGETQYF. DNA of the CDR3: TGCGCCAGCAGCCAGGCTCCAGGACTAGCGGACGCCCGGGGAGAGACCCAGTACTTC.

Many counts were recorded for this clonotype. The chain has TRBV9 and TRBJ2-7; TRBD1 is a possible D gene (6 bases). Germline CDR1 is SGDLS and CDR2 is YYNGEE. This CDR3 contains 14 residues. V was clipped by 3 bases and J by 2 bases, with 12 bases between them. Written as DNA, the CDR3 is TGTGCCAGCAGCGCTAGGACAGACACCTACGAGCAGTACTTC. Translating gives CASSARTDTYEQYF.

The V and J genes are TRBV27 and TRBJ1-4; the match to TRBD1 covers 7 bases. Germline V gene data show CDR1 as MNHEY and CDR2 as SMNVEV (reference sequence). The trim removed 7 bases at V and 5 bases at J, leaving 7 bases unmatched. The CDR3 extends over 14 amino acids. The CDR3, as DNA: TGTGCCAGCACTCAGGGGGGGAGCAATGAAAAACTGTTTTTT. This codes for CASTQGGSNEKLFF.

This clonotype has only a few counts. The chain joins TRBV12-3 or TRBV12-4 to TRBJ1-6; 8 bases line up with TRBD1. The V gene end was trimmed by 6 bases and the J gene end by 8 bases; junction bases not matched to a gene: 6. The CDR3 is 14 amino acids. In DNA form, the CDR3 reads TGTGCCAGCAGCCTAGACAGGGGTTATTCACCCCTCCACTTT. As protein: CASSLDRGYSPLHF.

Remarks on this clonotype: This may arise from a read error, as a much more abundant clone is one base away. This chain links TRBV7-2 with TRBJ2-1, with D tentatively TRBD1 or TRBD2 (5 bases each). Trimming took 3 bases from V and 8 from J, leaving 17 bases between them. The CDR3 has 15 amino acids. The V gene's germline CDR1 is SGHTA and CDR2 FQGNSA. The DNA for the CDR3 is TGTGCCAGCAGCTTTCCCCTGGGGGTTTACCATGAGCAGTTCTTC. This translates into CASSFPLGVYHEQFF.

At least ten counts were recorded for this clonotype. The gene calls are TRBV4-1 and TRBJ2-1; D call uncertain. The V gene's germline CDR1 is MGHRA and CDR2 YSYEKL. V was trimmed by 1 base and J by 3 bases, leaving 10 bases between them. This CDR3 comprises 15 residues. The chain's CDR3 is CASSQVWGSYNEQFF. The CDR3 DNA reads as TGCGCCAGCAGCCAAGTGTGGGGTAGCTACAATGAGCAGTTCTTC.

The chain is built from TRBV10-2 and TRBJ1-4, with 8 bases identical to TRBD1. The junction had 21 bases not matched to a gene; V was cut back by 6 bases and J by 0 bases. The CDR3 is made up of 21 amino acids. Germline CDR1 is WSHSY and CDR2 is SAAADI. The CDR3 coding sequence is TGCGCCAGCAGGGGGGTCGTCGGGACAGGAGATGGGCTTGCAACTAATGAAAAACTGTTTTTT. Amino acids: CASRGVVGTGDGLATNEKLFF.

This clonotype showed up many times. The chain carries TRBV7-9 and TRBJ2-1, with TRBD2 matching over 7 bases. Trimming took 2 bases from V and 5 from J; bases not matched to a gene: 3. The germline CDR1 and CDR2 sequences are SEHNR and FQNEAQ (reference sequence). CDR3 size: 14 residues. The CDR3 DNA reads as TGTGCCAGCAGCTTAATCGGGGGGAACAATGAGCAGTTCTTC. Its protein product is CASSLIGGNNEQFF.

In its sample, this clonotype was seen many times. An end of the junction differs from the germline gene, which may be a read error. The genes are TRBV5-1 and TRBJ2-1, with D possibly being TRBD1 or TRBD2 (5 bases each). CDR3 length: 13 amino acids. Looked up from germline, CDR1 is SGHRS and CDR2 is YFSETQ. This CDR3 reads CASSRGDYNEQFF. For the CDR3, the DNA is TGTGCCAGCAGCCGGGGCGATTACAATGAGCAGTTCTTC.

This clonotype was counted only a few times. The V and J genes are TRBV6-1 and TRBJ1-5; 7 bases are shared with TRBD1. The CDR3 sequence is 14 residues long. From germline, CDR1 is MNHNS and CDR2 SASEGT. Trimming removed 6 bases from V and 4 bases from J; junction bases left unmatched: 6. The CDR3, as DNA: TGTGCCAGCAGGAGGGACAGTAATAATCAGCCCCAGCATTTT. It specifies CASRRDSNNQPQHF.